The next 21 T cell receptor beta chains were all read from a single sample in a study. TCRdb fed the 5' RACE reads into MiXCR, producing one record per CDR3 protein. Altogether 55,000 to 75,000 distinct CDR3 sequences are present, 25% to 30% being singletons, with the ten largest covering roughly 2.1%. The sequencing sample was made of tumor-infiltrating naive CD4+ T cells sorted from the breast tumor. Subset indicated: naive CD4+ T cells, CD4+CD45RA+CD25-. Every receptor here comes from a female donor with breast cancer.

The rearrangement uses TRBV12-3 or TRBV12-4 and TRBJ1-5; D is perhaps TRBD1 (5 bases). V lost 6 bases and J lost 2, with 14 bases in between. CDR3 length: 15 amino acids. DNA for the CDR3: TGTGCCAGCAGCCGGGACGGCTCTCGCAATCAGCCCCAGCATTTT. Translation: CASSRDGSRNQPQHF.

The CDR3 DNA reads as TGCAGTGCTACCCCGGGACAGTTCACAGATACGCAGTATTTT. This codes for CSATPGQFTDTQYF. The genes are TRBV20-1 and TRBJ2-3; 7 nucleotides line up with TRBD1. After removal of 4 bases from V and 2 bases from J, the junction contained 6 bases not matched to a gene. This CDR3 contains 14 residues. Germline CDR1 and CDR2: DFQATT and SNEGSKA (reference sequence).

V usage is TRBV20-1 and J usage is TRBJ2-3; D ambiguous. This CDR3 spans 13 amino acids. The V gene's germline CDR1 is DFQATT and CDR2 SNEGSKA (reference sequence). CDR3 sequence reads: CAQEHASTDTQYF. CDR3 in DNA: TGCGCCCAGGAGCACGCAAGCACAGATACGCAGTATTTT.

This clonotype appeared many times. The V call is TRBV5-1, the J call TRBJ2-7, with D maybe TRBD1 (6 bases). The CDR3 is 14 residues long. V lost 4 bases to trimming and J lost 1 base, with 12 bases between them. The germline CDR1 and CDR2 sequences are SGHRS and YFSETQ. CDR3 coding DNA: TGCGCCAGCAGCCGAGAAGGACAGTCCTACGAGCAGTACTTC. It yields the protein CASSREGQSYEQYF. Full variable domain (missing parts from reference TRBV5-1 and TRBJ2-7): KAGVTQTPRYLIKTRGQQVTLSCSPISGHRSVSWYQQTPGQGLQFLFEYFSETQRNKGNFPGRFSGRQFSNSRSEMNVSTLELGDSALYLCASSREGQSYEQYFGPGTRLTVT.

This clonotype was picked up one time. Here the CDR3 reads CASSSGSVNTGELFF. CDR3 nucleotide sequence: TGCGCCAGCAGTAGCGGGAGTGTAAACACCGGGGAGCTGTTTTTT. The rearrangement links TRBV5-1 to TRBJ2-2; TRBD2 matches at 9 bases. CDR3 length equals 15 residues. V shed 5 bases, J shed 2 bases, and the junction held 4 bases outside the gene matches. In germline, CDR1 is SGHRS, CDR2 YFSETQ.

The J gene is TRBJ2-3, the V gene TRBV30; tentative D call: TRBD1 (5 bases). CDR1 and CDR2 from the germline V gene are GTSNPN and SVGIG (reference sequence). There are 16 residues in the CDR3. V was shortened by 5 bases and J by 2 bases, with 20 bases between the two germline ends. CDR3 coding DNA: TGTGCCTGGCGAAGACGCGGACACGAAATCACAGATACGCAGTATTTT. It yields the protein CAWRRRGHEITDTQYF.

This chain joins TRBV4-3 and TRBJ2-7; 14 bases agree with TRBD2. Losses at the gene ends were 1 base for V and 5 bases for J; bases not matched to a gene: 13. The CDR3 is 19 residues long. Germline V gives CDR1 LGHNA, CDR2 YSLEER. The CDR3 sequence: CASSQGLAGGPTFVDEQYF. The CDR3 nucleotides read TGCGCCAGCAGCCAAGGACTAGCGGGAGGGCCAACCTTTGTAGACGAGCAGTACTTC.

To note about this clonotype: A much larger clone sits a single nucleotide away, making a read error possible. Lacking the conserved final phenylalanine or tryptophan, this CDR3 likely reflects a read error. The rearrangement uses TRBV9 and TRBJ1-1, with D possibly TRBD1 on 6 matching bases. The germline CDR1 and CDR2 sequences are SGDLS and YYNGEE. The V end was cut by 0 bases, the J end by 0 bases, with 15 bases between. The CDR3 sequence is 17 residues long. The CDR3: CASSVGVGGPLNTEAFI. The CDR3 DNA follows: TGTGCCAGCAGCGTAGGTGTGGGGGGGCCCCTGAACACTGAAGCTTTCATT.

The chain carries TRBV5-1 and TRBJ2-6, with a possible D match to TRBD1 (5 bases). Germline CDR1 reads SGHRS; CDR2 reads YFSETQ. V lost 0 bases and J lost 3, with 13 bases in between. The CDR3 consists of 17 residues. CDR3 sequence: CASSLGQSFGGANVLTF. The CDR3 region has the DNA TGCGCCAGCAGCTTGGGACAGTCCTTTGGTGGGGCCAACGTCCTGACTTTC.

V usage is TRBV4-1 and J usage is TRBJ1-5, with D unclear. Germline CDR1 MGHRA, CDR2 YSYEKL. This CDR3 has 13 residues. The V gene lost 1 base and the J gene lost 11 bases, with 12 bases spanning the gap. The CDR3 reads CASSQGLRQTQHF. In DNA form, the CDR3 reads TGCGCCAGCAGCCAAGGTCTAAGGCAAACCCAGCATTTT.

This clonotype is medium-sized in the sample. The chain recombines TRBV5-1 with TRBJ2-5; 11 positions agree with TRBD1. CDR1 and CDR2 (germline): SGHRS, YFSETQ. CDR3 size: 15 residues. Trimming took 4 bases from V and 4 from J; bases not matched to a gene: 6. This CDR3 is CASSTAGTGGETQYF. CDR3 coding DNA: TGCGCCAGCAGCACGGCCGGGACAGGGGGAGAGACCCAGTACTTC.

This clonotype occurred once. With a much larger clone just one base away, this may be a read error. The chain recombines TRBV28 with TRBJ1-3; a possible D gene is TRBD1 (5 bases). CDR1 is MDHEN, CDR2 SYDVKM, per germline. This CDR3 spans 14 amino acids. This CDR3 is CTSSLTGPGNTIYF. For the CDR3, the DNA is TGTACCAGCAGTTTAACAGGACCTGGAAACACCATATATTTT.

There are a few counts of this clonotype. This rearrangement joins TRBV7-9 to TRBJ2-3, with TRBD1 as a possible D gene (6 bases). The CDR3 is made up of 16 amino acids. The germline gives CDR1 SEHNR, CDR2 FQNEAQ (reference sequence). The ends were cut back, 5 bases at V and 2 bases at J, with 17 bases in the middle. The CDR3 sequence: CASSPKYRVFTDTQYF. The CDR3 DNA reads TGTGCCAGCAGCCCCAAGTACAGGGTTTTCACAGATACGCAGTATTTT.

This clonotype was counted ten times or more. The chain employs TRBV9 and TRBJ1-1; no firm D call. V lost 2 bases and J lost 1, with 9 bases in between. Germline loops: CDR1 SGDLS, CDR2 YYNGEE. The CDR3 totals 14 residues. The CDR3 loop reads CASSVTASNTEAFF. The DNA of the CDR3 is TGTGCCAGCAGCGTTACCGCATCGAACACTGAAGCTTTCTTT.

The V and J genes are TRBV18 and TRBJ2-7; D tentatively fits TRBD1 or TRBD2 (5 bases each). The CDR3 is 15 residues long. V gave up 0 bases and J gave up 2 bases, with 11 bases separating them. Germline CDR1 reads KGHSH; CDR2 reads LQKENI. CDR3 region: CASSPPQLGAYEQYF. In nucleotides, the CDR3 is TGTGCCAGCTCACCACCTCAATTGGGGGCCTACGAGCAGTACTTC.

As concerns this clonotype: The junction departs from the called germline gene at one end, perhaps through a read error. The rearrangement links TRBV9 to TRBJ1-3, with unresolved D. CDR1 is SGDLS and CDR2 is YYNGEE in the germline V gene. The CDR3 is 14 residues long. CDR3 DNA: TGTGCCAGCGGCGTAGCCACCTTCGGAAACACCATATATTTT. It translates to CASGVATFGNTIYF.

This clonotype was counted only a few times. This rearrangement joins TRBV6-1 to TRBJ1-6; 10 bases fit TRBD1. CDR1 MNHNS and CDR2 SASEGT come from the germline V gene. This CDR3 is built from 14 residues. The ends lost 10 bases at V and 9 bases at J; junction bases unmatched: 9. The CDR3 is CATDRDRGFSPLHF. In DNA form, the CDR3 reads TGTGCCACCGACCGGGACAGGGGTTTTTCACCCCTCCACTTT.

This rearrangement joins TRBV4-2 to TRBJ1-3; TRBD1 matches at 7 bases. This CDR3 region has 14 residues. Germline V gene lookup returns CDR1 LGHNA and CDR2 YNFKEQ. Losses at the gene ends were 1 base for V and 4 bases for J; bases not matched to a gene: 1. The CDR3 sequence is CASSQGTGGNTIYF. Here the CDR3 DNA reads TGTGCCAGCAGCCAAGGGACAGGAGGAAACACCATATATTTT.

The table lists this clonotype with a few counts. This chain connects TRBV12-3 or TRBV12-4 to TRBJ1-1, with D unclear. Trimming cost V 1 base and J 3 bases, with 9 bases left between them. CDR3 length: 14 residues. Here the CDR3 reads CASSLGDWYTEAFF. CDR3 DNA sequence: TGTGCCAGCAGTTTAGGGGATTGGTACACTGAAGCTTTCTTT.

The chain recombines TRBV5-6 with TRBJ2-3; the match to TRBD2 covers 11 bases. The V gene end was trimmed by 3 bases and the J gene end by 2 bases; junction bases not matched to a gene: 5. Germline CDR1 reads SGHDT; CDR2 reads YYEEEE. CDR3 length: 16 amino acids. In DNA, the CDR3 is TGTGCCAGCAGCTCCGGACTAGCGGGCTTCACAGATACGCAGTATTTT. Encoded protein: CASSSGLAGFTDTQYF.

This clonotype showed up just a few times. J is TRBJ2-5 and V is TRBV18, with no clear D. Trimming removed 2 bases from V and 10 bases from J, with 14 bases in between. The CDR3 is 13 residues long. Germline V CDR1 and CDR2: KGHSH, LQKENI. The CDR3 sequence is CASSPKGSGDQYF. The CDR3 DNA follows: TGTGCCAGCTCACCAAAGGGAAGTGGGGACCAGTACTTC. Full variable domain (missing parts from reference TRBV18 and TRBJ2-5): NAGVMQNPRHLVRRRGQEARLRCSPMKGHSHVYWYRQLPEEGLKFMVYLQKENIIDESGMPKERFSAEFPKEGPSILRIQQVVRGDSAAYFCASSPKGSGDQYFGPGTRLLVL.